These T cell receptor beta chains were read from a single sample in a study of cytomegalovirus exposure and HLA in healthy donors. Here immunoSEQ multiplex PCR was the method, and the copy in TCRdb shows in-frame clones only, minus some. Found here are 150,000 to 200,000 clones, around four fifths of them singletons; the top ten hold 1.9%. The sequencing input was PBMCs. The receptor source for this set is a man aged 18 to 29 in good health and CMV-seronegative. The CDR3 runs from the conserved cysteine through the conserved F or W. A D gene is named only where the DNA matches it firmly. Where a row states a size, it is once, few, many or the class of an expanded clone; other rows omit it.

>.|TRBJ1-3|TRBV6-1|13|.
CASREGGRNTIYF
TGTGCCAGCAGAGAGGGGGGGAGAAACACCATATATTTT
>.|TRBJ1-3|TRBV9|14|.
CASSVQGYGNTIYF
TGTGCCAGCAGCGTTCAGGGGTATGGAAACACCATATATTTT
>.|TRBJ1-6|TRBV6-5|15|TRBD1
CASSYSTGVRSPLHF
TGTGCCAGCAGTTACTCGACAGGGGTGCGCTCACCCCTCCACTTT
>.|TRBJ2-7|TRBV27|14|.
CASSPYRENYEQYF
TGTGCCAGCTCCCCCTACAGGGAGAACTACGAGCAGTACTTC
>few|TRBJ2-3|TRBV5-1|13|TRBD2
CASSSGGTDTQYF
TGCGCCAGCAGCAGCGGGGGAACAGATACGCAGTATTTT
>.|TRBJ2-5|TRBV6-6|15|.
CASSYSARGQETQYF
TGTGCCAGCAGTTACTCCGCCAGGGGCCAAGAGACCCAGTACTTC
>.|TRBJ2-7|TRBV6-1|15|TRBD2
CASSAGLAEGYEQYF
TGTGCCAGCAGTGCCGGACTAGCTGAAGGGTACGAGCAGTACTTC
>.|TRBJ2-1|TRBV11-1|18|TRBD2
CASSPTRGGISSYNEQFF
TGTGCCAGCAGCCCCACGCGGGGGGGGATAAGCTCCTACAATGAGCAGTTCTTC
>.|TRBJ2-7|TRBV7-9|15|.
CSSSLSTESSYEQYF
TGTTCCAGCAGCTTAAGTACAGAAAGCTCCTACGAGCAGTACTTC
>few|TRBJ2-7|TRBV5-1|16|TRBD2
CASSPQTSSLVDEQYF
TGCGCCAGCAGCCCCCAGACTAGCTCCCTCGTGGACGAGCAGTACTTC
>.|TRBJ1-1|TRBV11-1|14|.
CASSRQYLNTEAFF
TGTGCCAGCAGCCGACAGTATCTGAACACTGAAGCTTTCTTT
>once|TRBJ2-7|TRBV21-1|13|.
CASGSGGAYEQYF
TGTGCCAGCGGTAGCGGGGGGGCCTACGAGCAGTACTTC
>.|TRBJ1-1|TRBV15|17|.
CATSRDRRVSNRAEAFF
TGTGCCACCAGCAGAGATCGACGGGTCAGTAACAGGGCTGAAGCTTTCTTT
>.|TRBJ1-1|TRBV6-5|12|TRBD1
CASSPGQGEAFF
TGTGCCAGCAGTCCAGGACAGGGTGAAGCTTTCTTT
>.|TRBJ1-2|TRBV9|15|.
CASSVEQGSNYGYTF
TGTGCCAGCAGCGTAGAACAGGGATCCAACTATGGCTACACCTTC
>.|TRBJ1-4|TRBV27|14|TRBD1
CASSFVTGGEKLFF
TGTGCCAGCAGTTTCGTGACAGGGGGCGAAAAACTGTTTTTT
>.|TRBJ2-7|TRBV28|14|.
CASSFGGSSYEQYF
TGTGCCAGCAGTTTCGGGGGTTCCTCCTACGAGCAGTACTTC
>.|TRBJ1-4|TRBV15|12|.
CATSRELRMMFF
TGTGCCACCAGCAGAGAGCTCAGGATGATGTTTTTT
>.|TRBJ1-2|TRBV29-1|12|.
CSVAGDRYGYTF
TGCAGCGTAGCAGGGGATCGCTATGGCTACACCTTC
>.|TRBJ1-2|TRBV7-7|16|TRBD1
CASSHFKTGLLWGYTF
TGTGCTAGCAGCCATTTTAAGACAGGGCTCCTATGGGGCTACACCTTC
>.|TRBJ2-7|TRBV23-1|16|.
CASGPLGGRETYEQYF
TGCGCCAGCGGCCCGTTAGGAGGAAGGGAGACCTACGAGCAGTACTTC
>few|TRBJ1-2|TRBV27|14|.
CASSLKPGNYGYTF
TGTGCCAGCAGTTTGAAGCCAGGCAACTATGGCTACACCTTC
>few|TRBJ1-4|TRBV14|15|.
CASSRLRATNEKLFF
TGTGCCAGCAGCCGCCTCAGGGCAACTAATGAAAAACTGTTTTTT
>few|TRBJ2-5|TRBV11-2|12|TRBD2
CASSREEETQYF
TGTGCCAGCAGCCGGGAGGAAGAGACCCAGTACTTC
>.|TRBJ1-5|TRBV12-5|15|TRBD1
CASGLGGQGLQPQHF
TGTGCTAGTGGTTTGGGGGGACAGGGGCTCCAGCCCCAGCATTTT
>.|TRBJ2-7|TRBV25-1|12|.
CASSDDYYEQYF
TGTGCCAGCAGTGATGATTATTACGAGCAGTACTTC
>.|TRBJ1-1|TRBV12-5|15|TRBD1
CASGFGQGARTEAFF
TGTGCTAGTGGTTTCGGACAGGGGGCTCGGACTGAAGCTTTCTTT
>.|TRBJ2-1|TRBV7-9|13|.
CASSLGVRAEQFF
TGTGCCAGCAGCTTAGGGGTGAGGGCAGAGCAGTTCTTC
>.|TRBJ1-2|TRBV28|14|.
CASSAGPGTGGYTF
TGTGCCAGCAGTGCCGGACCGGGCACGGGGGGCTACACCTTC
>.|TRBJ1-1|TRBV4-2|18|TRBD1
CASSGRGQGRLMNTEAFF
TGTGCCAGCAGCGGCCGGGGACAGGGAAGATTAATGAACACTGAAGCTTTCTTT
>few|TRBJ2-2|TRBV5-1|16|.
CASSLVERTNTGELFF
TGCGCCAGCAGCTTGGTCGAGCGGACGAACACCGGGGAGCTGTTTTTT
>.|TRBJ2-1|TRBV7-9|13|TRBD2
CASLAGGPGEQFF
TGTGCCAGCTTAGCGGGAGGGCCGGGTGAGCAGTTCTTC
>few|TRBJ2-2|TRBV6-1|16|TRBD2
CASSGISGGDTGELFF
TGTGCCAGCAGTGGGATAAGCGGGGGGGACACCGGGGAGCTGTTTTTT
>.|TRBJ2-1|TRBV5-1|17|TRBD2
CASSPNPTSGSHNEQFF
TGCGCCAGCAGCCCAAACCCGACTAGCGGGAGCCACAATGAGCAGTTCTTC
>.|TRBJ1-1|TRBV2|14|TRBD1
CASRRQGFGTEAFF
TGTGCCAGCAGAAGACAGGGCTTCGGGACTGAAGCTTTCTTT
>.|TRBJ2-1|TRBV9|18|TRBD2
CASSVGLTGGIVGNEQFF
TGTGCCAGCAGCGTAGGACTAACGGGAGGGATTGTTGGCAATGAGCAGTTCTTC
>.|TRBJ2-5|TRBV18|13|.
CASSEVREETQYF
TGTGCCAGCTCAGAGGTCCGGGAAGAGACCCAGTACTTC
>.|TRBJ2-7|TRBV9|18|.
CASSVEKRLEDYGYEQYF
TGTGCCAGCAGCGTAGAGAAGCGTCTAGAGGACTACGGCTACGAGCAGTACTTC
>few|TRBJ2-1|TRBV29-1|13|TRBD1
CSAERGTGDEQFF
TGCAGCGCTGAGAGGGGGACAGGGGATGAGCAGTTCTTC
>.|TRBJ2-1|TRBV7-2|16|TRBD2
CASSSWGLAGGNEQFF
TGTGCCAGCAGCTCATGGGGACTAGCGGGGGGCAATGAGCAGTTCTTC